This T cell receptor (beta chain) stems from a study of blood T cell repertoires in COVID-19 (dated by TCRdb to about 2020). General notes on the study: Samples covering the acute and convalescent phases of COVID-19 were provided by collaborators in the United States, Italy and Spain. The sample metadata nearly always contained a de-identified subject ID, COVID-19 status, age in years and sex. The samples were drawn from the first 160 participants of the ongoing ImmuneRACE study and from 1,200 or so subjects provided by 6 global collaborators. Where available, HLA class I and class II types were obtained from metadata supplied by the sample provider rather than from assay-based typing. Deeply sampled blood TCRbeta repertoires from subjects exposed to, actively infected with, or recovered from COVID-19 were included in the dataset. A freely available public database, intended as a resource for researchers studying the immune response to SARS-CoV-2, is where the repertoires were released. The material from the prospective study consisted of cDNA or gDNA derived from T cells, B-cell-depleted T cells, or PBMCs. Study-wide conclusions, independent of this receptor: The amount of clinical and demographic metadata varied by source and participant and was provided uncurated.

For this clone: Which antigen it targets is not known. One end of the junction fails to match germline, which may point to a read error.

TCRbeta CDR3 regions were amplified from genomic DNA by means of the immunoSEQ Assay, a bias-controlled multiplex PCR. In the authors' own workflow: The number of nucleated cells in each sample was estimated by amplification of reference gene primers within the assay. To quantify the absolute abundance of each unique TCRbeta CDR3 rearrangement, sequence reads were collapsed and filtered. For each sample, productive Simpson clonality was calculated by taking the square root of Simpson's diversity index across productive rearrangements. TCRdb stores this immuneACCESS table with in-frame sequences only. Part of the clones is absent; in the studies checked, under half of the shortfall reflects unresolved V genes, and no reason is known for the rest. The DNA gave D and trimming, while V, J and clone size come from that table. A total of about 220,000 clones appear in this sample, around 83% of them only once. Over 4% of the sample lies in the top ten.

Per the germline V gene, MNHNS is the CDR1 and SASEGT is the CDR2. The CDR3 starts with the cysteine, ends with the phenylalanine, and has 15 residues. Only the CDR3 DNA stays, 45 bases, in frame from base 1. One collaborating source in Seattle enrolled patients during active infection and followed them longitudinally through the course of disease. The collaborating institutions used their own protocols to collect whole blood in K2EDTA tubes. For TCRbeta analysis, collaborators shipped samples in one of three forms: frozen whole blood, isolated PBMCs, or DNA extracted from either of those sample types.

The clonotype was recovered from a woman aged 65 to 85 with COVID-19, enrolled during active disease. This receptor chain uses TRBV6-1 and TRBJ1-2, with TRBD1 perhaps the D gene, on 6 matching bases. The material sequenced was peripheral blood. The DNA sequence is as follows: TGTGCCAGCTGTGAGGGGGGACGGTCTAACTATGGCTACACCTTC. Its translation is CASCEGGRSNYGYTF.